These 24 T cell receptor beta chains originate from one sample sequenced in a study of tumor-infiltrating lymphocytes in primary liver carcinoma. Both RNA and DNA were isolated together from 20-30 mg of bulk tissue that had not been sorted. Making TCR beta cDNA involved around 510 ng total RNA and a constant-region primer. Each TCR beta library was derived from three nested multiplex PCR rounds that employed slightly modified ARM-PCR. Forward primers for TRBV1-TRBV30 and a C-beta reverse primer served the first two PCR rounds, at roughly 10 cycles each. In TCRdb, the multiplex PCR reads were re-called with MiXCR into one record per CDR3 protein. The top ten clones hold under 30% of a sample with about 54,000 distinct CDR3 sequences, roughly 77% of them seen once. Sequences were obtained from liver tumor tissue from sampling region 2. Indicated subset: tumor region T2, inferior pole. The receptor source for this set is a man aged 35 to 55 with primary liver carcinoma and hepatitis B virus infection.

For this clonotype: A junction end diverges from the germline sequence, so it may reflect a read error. CDR3 nucleotides: TGCAGCGTGGGGGGGGCAGCTGGAAACGCCATATATTTT. Translating it yields CSVGGAAGNAIYF. The rearrangement uses TRBV29-1 and TRBJ1-3; perhaps TRBD1 as D (6 bases). From germline, CDR1 is SQVTM and CDR2 ANQGSEA. There are 13 residues in the CDR3.

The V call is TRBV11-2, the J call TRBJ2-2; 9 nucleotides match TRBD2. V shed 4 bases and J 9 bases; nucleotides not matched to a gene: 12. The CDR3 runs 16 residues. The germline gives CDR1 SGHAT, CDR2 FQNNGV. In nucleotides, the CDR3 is TGTGCCAGCAGCTCTGTGGCGCTAGCGGGAACCCGGGAGCTGTTTTTT. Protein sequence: CASSSVALAGTRELFF.

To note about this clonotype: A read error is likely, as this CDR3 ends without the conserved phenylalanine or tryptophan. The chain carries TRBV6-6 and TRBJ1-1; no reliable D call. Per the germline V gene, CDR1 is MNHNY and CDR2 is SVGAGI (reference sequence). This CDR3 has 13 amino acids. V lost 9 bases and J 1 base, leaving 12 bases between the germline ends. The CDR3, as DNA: TGTGCCAGTAGTATTCCCCAGAACACTGAAGCTTTCCTT. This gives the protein CASSIPQNTEAFL.

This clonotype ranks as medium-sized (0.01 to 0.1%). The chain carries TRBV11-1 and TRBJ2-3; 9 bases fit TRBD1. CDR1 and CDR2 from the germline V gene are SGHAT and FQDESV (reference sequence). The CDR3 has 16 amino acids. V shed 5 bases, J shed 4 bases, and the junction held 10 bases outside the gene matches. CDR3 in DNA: TGTGCCAGCAGCACCGCACAGGGGGCCCAAGCAGATACGCAGTATTTT. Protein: CASSTAQGAQADTQYF.

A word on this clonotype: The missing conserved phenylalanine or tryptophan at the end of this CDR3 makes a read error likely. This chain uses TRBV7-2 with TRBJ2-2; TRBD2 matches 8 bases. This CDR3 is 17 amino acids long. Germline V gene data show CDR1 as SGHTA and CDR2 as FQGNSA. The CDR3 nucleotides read TGTGCCAACAGCTTATACGGAGGACTAGCTAACACCAGGGAGCTGTTTCTT. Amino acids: CANSLYGGLANTRELFL.

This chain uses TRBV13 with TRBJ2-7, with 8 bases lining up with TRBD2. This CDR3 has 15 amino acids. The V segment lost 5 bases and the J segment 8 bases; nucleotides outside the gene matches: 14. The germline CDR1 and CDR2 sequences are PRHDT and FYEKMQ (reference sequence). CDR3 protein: CASSPNGRAPLKQYF. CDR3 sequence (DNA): TGTGCCAGCAGCCCGAACGGGAGGGCCCCTCTCAAGCAGTACTTC.

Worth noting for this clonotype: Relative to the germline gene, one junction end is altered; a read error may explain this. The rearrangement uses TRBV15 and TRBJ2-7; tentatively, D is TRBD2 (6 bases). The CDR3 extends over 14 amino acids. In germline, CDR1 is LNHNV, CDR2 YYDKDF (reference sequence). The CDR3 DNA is TGTGCCACCAGCAGAGGACGGGACTCCTACGAGCTGTACTTC. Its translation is CATSRGRDSYELYF.

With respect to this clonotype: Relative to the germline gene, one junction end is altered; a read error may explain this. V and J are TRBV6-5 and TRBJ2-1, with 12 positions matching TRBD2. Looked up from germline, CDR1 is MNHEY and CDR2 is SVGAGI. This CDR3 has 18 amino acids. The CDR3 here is CPSSHRGLAGIKVDEQFF. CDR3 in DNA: TGTCCCAGCAGTCACCGAGGACTAGCGGGGATCAAAGTCGATGAGCAGTTCTTC.

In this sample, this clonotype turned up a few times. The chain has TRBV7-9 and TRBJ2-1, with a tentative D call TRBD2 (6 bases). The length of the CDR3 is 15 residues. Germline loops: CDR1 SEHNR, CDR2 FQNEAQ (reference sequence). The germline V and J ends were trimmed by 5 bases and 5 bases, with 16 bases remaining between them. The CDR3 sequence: CASSRGDSRHNEQFF. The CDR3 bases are TGTGCCAGCAGCCGTGGGGACTCCCGCCACAATGAGCAGTTCTTC.

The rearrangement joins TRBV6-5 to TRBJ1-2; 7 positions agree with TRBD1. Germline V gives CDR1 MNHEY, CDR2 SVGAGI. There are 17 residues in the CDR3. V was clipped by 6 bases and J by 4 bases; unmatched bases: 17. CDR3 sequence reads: CASSIPYPGGTFYGYTF. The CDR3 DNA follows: TGTGCCAGCAGCATTCCCTATCCAGGGGGTACATTCTATGGCTACACCTTC.

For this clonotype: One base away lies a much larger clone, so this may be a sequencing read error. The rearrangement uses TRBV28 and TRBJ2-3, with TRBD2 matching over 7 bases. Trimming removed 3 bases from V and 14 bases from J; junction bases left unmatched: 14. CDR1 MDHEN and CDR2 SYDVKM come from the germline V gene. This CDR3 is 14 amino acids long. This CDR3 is CASSLGGTQKGPYF. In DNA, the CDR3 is TGTGCCAGCAGTTTGGGAGGGACGCAGAAAGGCCCGTATTTT.

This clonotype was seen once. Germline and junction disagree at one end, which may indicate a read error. The CDR3 sequence: CASSQLCGNEQCF. CDR3 sequence (DNA): TGTGCCAGCAGCCAACTGTGTGGGAACGAGCAGTGCTTC. The chain links TRBV6-5 to TRBJ2-7; D unclear. The germline V gene encodes CDR1 MNHEY and CDR2 SVGAGI. The CDR3 is 13 amino acids.

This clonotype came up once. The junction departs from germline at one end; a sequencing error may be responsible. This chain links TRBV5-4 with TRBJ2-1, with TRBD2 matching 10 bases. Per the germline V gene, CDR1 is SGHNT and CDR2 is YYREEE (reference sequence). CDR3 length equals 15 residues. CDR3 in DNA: TGTGCCAGCAGCGATCTACTAGCGGGATACAATGAGCGGTTCTTC. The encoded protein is CASSDLLAGYNERFF. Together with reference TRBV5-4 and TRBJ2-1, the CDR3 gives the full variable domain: ETGVTQSPTHLIKTRGQQVTLRCSSQSGHNTVSWYQQALGQGPQFIFQYYREEENGRGNFPPRFSGLQFPNYSSELNVNALELDDSALYLCASSDLLAGYNERFFGPGTRLTVL.

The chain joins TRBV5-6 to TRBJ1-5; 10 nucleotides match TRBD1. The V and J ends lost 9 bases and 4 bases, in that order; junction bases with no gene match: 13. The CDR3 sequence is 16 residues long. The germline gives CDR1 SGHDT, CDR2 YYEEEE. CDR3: CANSRRQGAMNQPQHF. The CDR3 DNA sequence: TGTGCCAATAGCCGCCGACAGGGGGCAATGAATCAGCCCCAGCATTTT.

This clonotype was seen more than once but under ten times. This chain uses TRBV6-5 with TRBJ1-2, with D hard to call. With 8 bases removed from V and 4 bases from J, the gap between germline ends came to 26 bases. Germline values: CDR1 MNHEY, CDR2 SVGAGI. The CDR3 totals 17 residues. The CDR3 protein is CASCLRYPGGTFYGYTF. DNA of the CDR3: TGTGCCAGCTGTCTTCGCTATCCAGGTGGTACATTCTATGGCTACACCTTC.

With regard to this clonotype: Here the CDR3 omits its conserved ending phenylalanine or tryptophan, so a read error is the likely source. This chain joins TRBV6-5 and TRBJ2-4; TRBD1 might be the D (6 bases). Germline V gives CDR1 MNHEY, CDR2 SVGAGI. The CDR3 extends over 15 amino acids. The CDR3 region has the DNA TGTGTCAGCAGCTGCGACCAGGGGCAGGCCAACATTCAGTACCTC. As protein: CVSSCDQGQANIQYL.

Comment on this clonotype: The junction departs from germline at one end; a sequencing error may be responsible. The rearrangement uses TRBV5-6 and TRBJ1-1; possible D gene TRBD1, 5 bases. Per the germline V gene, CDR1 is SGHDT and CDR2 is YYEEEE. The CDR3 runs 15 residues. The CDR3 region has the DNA TGTGCCAGCAGCGGAGGGGACGGAATGAACTCTGAAGCTCTCTTT. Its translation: CASSGGDGMNSEALF.

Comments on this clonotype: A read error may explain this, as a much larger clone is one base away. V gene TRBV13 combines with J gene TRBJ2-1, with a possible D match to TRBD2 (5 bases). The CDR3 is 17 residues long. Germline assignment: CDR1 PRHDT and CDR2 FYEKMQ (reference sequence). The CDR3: CANSLGGGRRSCNEQFF. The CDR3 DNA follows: TGTGCCAACAGCTTAGGTGGAGGCAGAAGGTCCTGCAATGAGCAGTTCTTC.

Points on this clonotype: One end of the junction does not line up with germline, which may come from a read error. CDR3 loop: CASSYTSTGGRGGGFF. The CDR3 DNA follows: TGTGCCAGCAGCTACACTTCGACTGGCGGGAGGGGAGGCGGGTTCTTT. The J gene is TRBJ2-1, the V gene TRBV11-2, with 9 bases identical to TRBD2. The germline V gene encodes CDR1 SGHAT and CDR2 FQNNGV. There are 16 residues in the CDR3.

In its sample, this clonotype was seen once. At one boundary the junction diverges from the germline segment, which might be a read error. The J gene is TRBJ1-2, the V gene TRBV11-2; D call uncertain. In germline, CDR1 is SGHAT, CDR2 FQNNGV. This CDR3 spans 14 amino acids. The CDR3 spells CVSRERVTTYGYTF. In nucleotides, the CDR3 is TGTGTCAGCAGAGAGAGGGTCACAACCTATGGCTACACATTC.

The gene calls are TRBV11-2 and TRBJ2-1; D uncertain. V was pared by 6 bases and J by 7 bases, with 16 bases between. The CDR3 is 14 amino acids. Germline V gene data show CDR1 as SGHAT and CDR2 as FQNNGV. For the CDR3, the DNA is TGTGCCAGCAGTTCAACGGCCCATGGGAATGAGCAGTTCTTC. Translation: CASSSTAHGNEQFF. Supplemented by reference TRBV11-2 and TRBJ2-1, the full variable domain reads EAGVAQSPRYKIIEKRQSVAFWCNPISGHATLYWYQQILGQGPKLLIQFQNNGVVDDSQLPKDRFSAERLKGVDSTLKIQPAKLEDSAVYLCASSSTAHGNEQFFGPGTRLTVL.

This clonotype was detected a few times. CDR3 coding DNA: TGTGCCATCAGATCAGGACAGGGTACCTACAATGAGCAGTACTTC. This encodes CAIRSGQGTYNEQYF. The V call is TRBV10-3, the J call TRBJ2-1; TRBD1 matches at 8 bases. TRBJ2-7 matches the DNA end more closely, so the J call is doubtful. Germline CDR1 is ENHRY and CDR2 is SYGVKD. The CDR3 covers 15 residues.

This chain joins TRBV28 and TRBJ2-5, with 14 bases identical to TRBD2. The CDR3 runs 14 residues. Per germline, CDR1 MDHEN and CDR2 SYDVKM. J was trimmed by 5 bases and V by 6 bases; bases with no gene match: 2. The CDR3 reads CASRTSGRAETQYF. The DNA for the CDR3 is TGTGCCAGCAGGACTAGCGGGAGGGCCGAGACCCAGTACTTC.

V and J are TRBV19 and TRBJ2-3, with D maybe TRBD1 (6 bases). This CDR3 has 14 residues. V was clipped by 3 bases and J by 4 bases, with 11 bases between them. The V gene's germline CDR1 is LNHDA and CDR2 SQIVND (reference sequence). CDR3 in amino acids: CASSMGDNADTQYF. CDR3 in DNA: TGTGCCAGTAGTATGGGGGACAACGCAGATACGCAGTATTTT.